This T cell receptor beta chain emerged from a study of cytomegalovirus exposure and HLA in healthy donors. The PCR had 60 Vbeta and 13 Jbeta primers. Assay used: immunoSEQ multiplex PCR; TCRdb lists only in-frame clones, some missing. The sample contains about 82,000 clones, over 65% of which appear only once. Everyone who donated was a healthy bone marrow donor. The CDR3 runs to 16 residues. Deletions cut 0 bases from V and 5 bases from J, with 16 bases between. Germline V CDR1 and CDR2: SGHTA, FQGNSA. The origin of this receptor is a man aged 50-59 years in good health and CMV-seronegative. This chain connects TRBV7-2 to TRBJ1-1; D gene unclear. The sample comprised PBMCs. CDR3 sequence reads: CASSLASTGWETEAFF. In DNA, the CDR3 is TGTGCCAGCAGCTTAGCGTCTACGGGGTGGGAGACTGAAGCTTTCTTT.